One and the same sample provided the 10 T cell receptor beta chains below, sequenced in a study of CD8 T cells in ankylosing spondylitis. Findings of the study overall: Ankylosing spondylitis blood seemed to carry a telltale TCR beta motif made of under 10 highly homologous variants.

Their target antigens are unknown. A single record per CDR3 protein comes from TCRdb applying MiXCR to the 5' RACE reads. The table has hundreds of thousands of distinct CDR3 sequences, approximately 17% seen once. Sequencing was done on a sample of blood, either unsorted or a sorted T cell fraction (not recorded which). Every receptor here comes from a male donor with ankylosing spondylitis.

This clonotype has a handful of counts. The chain joins TRBV24-1 to TRBJ1-4, with 7 nucleotides matching TRBD1. Germline V gives CDR1 KGHDR, CDR2 SFDVKD. This CDR3 has 20 residues. The V segment lost 7 bases and the J segment 0 bases; nucleotides outside the gene matches: 19. DNA of the CDR3: TGTGCCACCAGGGCCGAACCAGGGGGACCGGTCTTATCAACTAATGAAAAACTGTTTTTT. As protein: CATRAEPGGPVLSTNEKLFF.

In its sample, this clonotype was seen many times. This chain links TRBV20-1 with TRBJ2-4, with 7 positions matching TRBD1. The V gene's germline CDR1 is DFQATT and CDR2 SNEGSKA (reference sequence). CDR3 length: 16 residues. After removal of 6 bases from V and 9 bases from J, the junction contained 20 bases not matched to a gene. The CDR3 bases are TGCAGTGCCCCAAGCCCTGGACAGGAAAAGTATGGCATTCAGTACTTC. This translates into CSAPSPGQEKYGIQYF.

The rearrangement uses TRBV7-6 and TRBJ2-7; D is possibly TRBD2 (6 bases). Germline CDR1 SGHVS, CDR2 FNYEAQ. The CDR3 spans 13 residues. V was cut by 1 base and J by 5 bases, with 9 bases left in between. The DNA for the CDR3 is TGTGCCAGCAGCTTAGGGGAGGACAACGAGCAGTACTTC. Its protein is CASSLGEDNEQYF.

J is TRBJ1-6 and V is TRBV27; 9 nucleotides match TRBD1. J lost 8 bases, V lost 3 bases, and 2 bases had no gene match. Germline CDR1 and CDR2: MNHEY and SMNVEV (reference sequence). The CDR3 has 14 amino acids. The CDR3 region has the DNA TGTGCCAGCAGTTTCTGGGACAGGGATTCACCCCTCCACTTT. Residues: CASSFWDRDSPLHF.

CDR3 loop: CSVDRGGTEAFF. The CDR3 DNA reads TGCAGCGTTGATCGGGGGGGGACTGAAGCTTTCTTT. The genes are TRBV29-1 and TRBJ1-1, with D tentatively TRBD1 (5 bases). Trimming removed 3 bases at V and 5 bases at J, with 10 bases between. Per germline, CDR1 SQVTM and CDR2 ANQGSEA. The CDR3 is 12 residues long.

The chain links TRBV11-2 to TRBJ2-7; D possibly corresponds to TRBD2 (6 bases). Germline V gene data show CDR1 as SGHAT and CDR2 as FQNNGV. Trimming shortened V by 4 bases and J by 3 bases, and 13 bases separated the two germline ends. The CDR3 extends over 14 amino acids. The CDR3 DNA reads TGTGCCAGCAGCTCGTACGGAGGGGACTACGAGCAGTACTTC. This sequence encodes CASSSYGGDYEQYF.

This rearrangement joins TRBV12-3 or TRBV12-4 to TRBJ2-7; the match to TRBD2 covers 9 bases. After removal of 3 bases from V and 2 bases from J, the junction contained 5 bases not matched to a gene. This CDR3 is 15 amino acids long. The CDR3 spells CASSFMREGAYEQYF. The CDR3 DNA is TGTGCCAGCAGTTTCATGCGGGAGGGCGCCTACGAGCAGTACTTC.

This chain joins TRBV6-5 and TRBJ2-3, with TRBD1 matching 7 bases. With V trimmed by 2 bases and J by 0 bases, 2 bases remained unmatched. The CDR3 is 15 amino acids. CDR1 and CDR2 from the germline V gene are MNHEY and SVGAGI. CDR3 sequence: CASSYQTGSTDTQYF. CDR3 DNA sequence: TGTGCCAGCAGTTACCAGACAGGGAGCACAGATACGCAGTATTTT.

A few counts support this clonotype. This chain joins TRBV18 and TRBJ2-2; no definite D call. The V and J ends lost 0 bases and 1 base respectively, with 9 bases between them. This CDR3 contains 16 residues. Per germline, CDR1 KGHSH and CDR2 LQKENI. CDR3 amino acids: CASSPPFTGNTGELFF. CDR3 coding DNA: TGTGCCAGCTCACCACCTTTTACGGGGAACACCGGGGAGCTGTTTTTT.

This clonotype was picked up a small number of times. This chain links TRBV5-1 with TRBJ2-7, with 9 bases lining up with TRBD1. Germline CDR1 SGHRS, CDR2 YFSETQ. The CDR3 spans 13 residues. V trimming: 3 bases; J trimming: 10 bases; junction bases outside the gene matches: 8. CDR3 amino acids: CASSSDRGSLQYF. The CDR3 DNA follows: TGCGCCAGCAGCTCGGACAGGGGTTCCCTCCAGTACTTC.